These T cell receptor beta chains were read from a single sample in a study of T cell responses to AZD1222 COVID-19 vaccine. TCRdb's copy holds only in-frame clones and misses some; the assay was immunoSEQ multiplex PCR. The table includes approximately 220,000 clones, around 93% detected once. Sequenced material: peripheral blood, taken on day 0 of MenACWY control vaccination. The receptor source for this set is an adult in good health. Both conserved end residues are part of each CDR3.

j_gene,v_gene,CDR3aa
TRBJ1-2,TRBV19,CASSTGRRGVYGYTF
TRBJ1-1,TRBV5-6,CASSLNTEAFF
TRBJ2-6,TRBV10-2,CASSESRAGAGANVLTF
TRBJ1-1,TRBV4-1,CASSLGGQGGTEAFF
TRBJ2-7,TRBV4-1,CASSQEDRVAVQYF
TRBJ2-7,TRBV2,CASRRALDEQYF
TRBJ1-1,TRBV24-1,CATSDPDTEAFF
TRBJ2-7,TRBV24-1,CATSAPGQGSYEQYF
TRBJ1-1,TRBV30,CAWRYTGTVNTEAFF
TRBJ1-2,TRBV19,CASSPEGHLNYGYTF
TRBJ2-1,TRBV18,CASSPGTILYNEQFF
TRBJ2-3,TRBV7-7,CASSLTGSPDTQYF
TRBJ1-6,TRBV7-2,CASSLMGRGSYNSPLHF
TRBJ1-1,TRBV11-3,CASSRQPGITIPEAFF
TRBJ1-2,TRBV7-2,CASSFPPHQGYGYTF
TRBJ1-1,TRBV5-6,CASSFGGLVAFF
TRBJ1-1,TRBV7-8,CASSSQQGNTEAFF
TRBJ1-5,TRBV7-9,CASSSSVPNQPQHF
TRBJ1-2,TRBV5-1,CASSHGQEEGYDGYTF
TRBJ1-2,TRBV7-8,CASSLGAGGDYGYTF
TRBJ2-1,TRBV15,CATSRDRGPLNEQFF
TRBJ2-1,TRBV14,CASSQGVSFRQFF
TRBJ1-5,TRBV4-1,CASSQGGESDQPQHF
TRBJ2-3,TRBV27,CASSYLRRGTDTQYF
TRBJ1-1,TRBV6-1,CASSVGQGALNTEAFF
TRBJ2-3,TRBV7-2,CASSSSTGAGDTQYF
TRBJ1-1,TRBV19,CASSIAKVTEAFF
TRBJ1-2,TRBV12-3/TRBV12-4,CASSSRGYTF
TRBJ1-4,TRBV19,CASRDPYGTGLNEKLFF
TRBJ2-2,TRBV2,CASSVDRVAGELFF
TRBJ2-5,TRBV30,CAWVEGSGGKTQYF
TRBJ2-5,TRBV9,CASSPRASKAETQYF
TRBJ1-6,TRBV6-6,CASRRKVGTNNSPLHF
TRBJ1-5,TRBV7-2,CASSLVTGQPQHF
TRBJ1-6,TRBV4-2,CASSQGERYNSPLHF
TRBJ2-1,TRBV5-1,CASSLGLAGVYNEQFF
TRBJ1-3,TRBV28,CASSPSQGSGNTIYF
TRBJ1-1,TRBV10-3,CAISEPRTGHTEAFF
TRBJ1-2,TRBV27,CASSLWGQGRNYGYTF
TRBJ1-1,TRBV28,CATWGGVNTEAFF
TRBJ1-1,TRBV11-3,CASTKRGENTEAFF
TRBJ2-2,TRBV4-1,CASSQLTSGGGTGELFF